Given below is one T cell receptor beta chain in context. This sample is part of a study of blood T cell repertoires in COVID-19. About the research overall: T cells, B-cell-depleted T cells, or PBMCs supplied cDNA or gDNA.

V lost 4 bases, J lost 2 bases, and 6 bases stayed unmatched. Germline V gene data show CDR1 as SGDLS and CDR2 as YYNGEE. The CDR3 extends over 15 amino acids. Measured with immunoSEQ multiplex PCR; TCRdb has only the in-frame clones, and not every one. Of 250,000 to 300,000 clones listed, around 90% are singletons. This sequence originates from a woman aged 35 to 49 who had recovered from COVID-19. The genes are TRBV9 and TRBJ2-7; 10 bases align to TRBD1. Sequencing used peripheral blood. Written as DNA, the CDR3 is TGTGCCAGCAGCCCCCGGACAGGGGGGACCTACGAGCAGTACTTC. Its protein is CASSPRTGGTYEQYF.